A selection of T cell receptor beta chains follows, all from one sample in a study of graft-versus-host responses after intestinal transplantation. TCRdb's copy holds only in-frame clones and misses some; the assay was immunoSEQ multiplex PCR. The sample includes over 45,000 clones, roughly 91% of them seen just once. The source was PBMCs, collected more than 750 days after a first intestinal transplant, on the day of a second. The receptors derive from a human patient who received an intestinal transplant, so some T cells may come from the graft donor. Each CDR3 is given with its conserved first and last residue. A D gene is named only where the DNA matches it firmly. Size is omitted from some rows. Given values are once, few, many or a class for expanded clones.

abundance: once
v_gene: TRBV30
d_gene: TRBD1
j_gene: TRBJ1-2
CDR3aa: CAWSVGKIWAGGEGYTF
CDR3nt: TGTGCCTGGAGTGTAGGGAAGATATGGGCAGGGGGAGAAGGCTACACCTTC

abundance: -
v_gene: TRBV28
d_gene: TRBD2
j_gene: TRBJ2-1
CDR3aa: CASRGLAGRVHEQFF
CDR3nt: TGTGCCAGCAGAGGACTAGCGGGGAGGGTCCATGAGCAGTTCTTC

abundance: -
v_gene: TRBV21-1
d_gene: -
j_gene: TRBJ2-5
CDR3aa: CASSKGTGGRKTQYF
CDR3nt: TGTGCCAGCAGCAAGGGAACAGGGGGTCGAAAGACCCAGTACTTC

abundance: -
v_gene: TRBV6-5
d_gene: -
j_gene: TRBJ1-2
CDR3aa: CASSKLFEGSYTF
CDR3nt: TGTGCCAGCAGTAAACTCTTCGAGGGAAGCTACACCTTC

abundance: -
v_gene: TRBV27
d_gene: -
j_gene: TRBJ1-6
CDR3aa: CASRERNSPLHF
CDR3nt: TGTGCCAGTAGAGAGAGGAATTCACCCCTCCACTTT

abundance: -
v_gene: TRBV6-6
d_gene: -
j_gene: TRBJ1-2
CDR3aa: CASSYSRVANYGYTF
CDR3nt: TGTGCCAGCAGTTACTCGAGGGTAGCTAACTATGGCTACACCTTC

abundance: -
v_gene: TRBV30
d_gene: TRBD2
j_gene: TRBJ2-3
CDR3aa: CAWSVPSGRFPDTQYF
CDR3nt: TGTGCCTGGAGTGTCCCTAGCGGGAGGTTTCCAGATACGCAGTATTTT

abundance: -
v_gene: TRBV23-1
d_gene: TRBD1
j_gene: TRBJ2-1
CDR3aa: CASSPGQGDYNEQFF
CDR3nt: TGCGCCAGCAGTCCGGGACAGGGCGACTACAATGAGCAGTTCTTC

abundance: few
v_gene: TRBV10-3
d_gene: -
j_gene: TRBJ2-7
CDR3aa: CAISEDYQQYF
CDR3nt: TGTGCCATCAGTGAGGATTATCAGCAGTACTTC

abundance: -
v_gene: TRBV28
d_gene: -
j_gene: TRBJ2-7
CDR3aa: CASSLRPGGSREQYF
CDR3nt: TGTGCCAGCAGTTTAAGGCCTGGAGGCTCTCGGGAGCAGTACTTC

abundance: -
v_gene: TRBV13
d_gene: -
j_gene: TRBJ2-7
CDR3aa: CASSLGSRKSQYF
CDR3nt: TGTGCCAGCAGCTTAGGGTCACGGAAGTCCCAGTACTTC

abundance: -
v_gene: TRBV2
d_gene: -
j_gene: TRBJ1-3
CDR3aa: CASSGGGASGNTIYF
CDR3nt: TGTGCCAGCAGTGGGGGAGGGGCCTCTGGAAACACCATATATTTT

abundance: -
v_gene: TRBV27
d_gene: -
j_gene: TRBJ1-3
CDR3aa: CASSFNVGNTIYF
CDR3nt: TGTGCCAGCAGTTTTAATGTAGGAAACACCATATATTTT

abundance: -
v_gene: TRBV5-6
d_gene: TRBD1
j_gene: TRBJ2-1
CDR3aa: CASSRPPDRYINEQFF
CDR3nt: TGTGCCAGCAGCCGTCCCCCGGACAGGTACATCAATGAGCAGTTCTTC

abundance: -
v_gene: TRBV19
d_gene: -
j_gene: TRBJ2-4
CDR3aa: CASREGTNIQYF
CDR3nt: TGTGCCAGTAGAGAGGGGACGAACATTCAGTACTTC

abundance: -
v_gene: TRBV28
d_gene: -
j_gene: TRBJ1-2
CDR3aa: CASKDLGGGYTF
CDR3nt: TGTGCCAGCAAGGATCTGGGGGGTGGCTACACCTTC

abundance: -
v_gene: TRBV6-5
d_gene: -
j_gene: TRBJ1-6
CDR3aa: CASSYSPRVYNSPLHF
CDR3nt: TGTGCCAGCAGTTACTCTCCCAGGGTATATAATTCACCCCTCCACTTT

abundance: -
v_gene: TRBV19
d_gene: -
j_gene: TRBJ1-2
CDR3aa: CASRGGHGYTF
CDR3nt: TGTGCCAGTAGGGGAGGGCATGGCTACACCTTC

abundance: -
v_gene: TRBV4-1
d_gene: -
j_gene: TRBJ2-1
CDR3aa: CASSHPPGATGAFEQFF
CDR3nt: TGCGCCAGCAGCCACCCCCCCGGGGCCACGGGTGCCTTTGAGCAGTTCTTC

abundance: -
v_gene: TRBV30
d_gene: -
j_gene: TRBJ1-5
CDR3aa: CAWSVPSNNQPQHF
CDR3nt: TGTGCCTGGAGTGTGCCGAGTAACAATCAGCCCCAGCATTTT

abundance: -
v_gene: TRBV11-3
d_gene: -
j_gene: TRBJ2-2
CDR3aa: CASGSSNTGELFF
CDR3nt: TGTGCCAGCGGGAGTTCGAACACCGGGGAGCTGTTTTTT

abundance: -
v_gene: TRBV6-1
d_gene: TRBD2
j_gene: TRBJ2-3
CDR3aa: CASSRAAGVSDTQYF
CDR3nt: TGTGCCAGCAGTCGGGCGGCGGGAGTTTCGGATACGCAGTATTTT

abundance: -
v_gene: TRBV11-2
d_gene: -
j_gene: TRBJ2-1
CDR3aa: CASSVHNEQFF
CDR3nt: TGTGCCAGCAGCGTACACAATGAGCAGTTCTTC

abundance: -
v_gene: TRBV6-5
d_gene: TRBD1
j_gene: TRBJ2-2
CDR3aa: CASSARGTNTGELFF
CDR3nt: TGTGCCAGCAGTGCCAGGGGGACGAACACCGGGGAGCTGTTTTTT

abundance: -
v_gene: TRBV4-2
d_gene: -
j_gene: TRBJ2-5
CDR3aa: CASSQNTPDYQETQYF
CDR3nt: TGTGCCAGCAGCCAAAACACCCCCGATTATCAAGAGACCCAGTACTTC

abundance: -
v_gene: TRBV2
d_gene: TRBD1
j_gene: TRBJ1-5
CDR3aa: CASRKGQVSNQPQHF
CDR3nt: TGTGCCAGCAGAAAAGGACAGGTTAGCAATCAGCCCCAGCATTTT

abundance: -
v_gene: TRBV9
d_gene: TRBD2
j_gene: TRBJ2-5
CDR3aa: CASSVAGTSGQETQYF
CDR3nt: TGTGCCAGCAGCGTAGCTGGGACTAGCGGGCAAGAGACCCAGTACTTC

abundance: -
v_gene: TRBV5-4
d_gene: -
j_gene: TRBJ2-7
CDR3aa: CASSLGTNYEQYF
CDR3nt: TGTGCCAGCAGCCTCGGGACAAATTACGAGCAGTACTTC

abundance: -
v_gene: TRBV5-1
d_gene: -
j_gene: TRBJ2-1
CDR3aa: CASSLSLDNEQFF
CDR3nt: TGCGCCAGCAGCTTGTCCCTTGACAATGAGCAGTTCTTC

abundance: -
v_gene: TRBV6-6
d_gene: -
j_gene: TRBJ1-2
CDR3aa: CASSTTGGEGGYGYTF
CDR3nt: TGTGCCAGCAGCACAACCGGGGGGGAAGGCGGCTATGGCTACACCTTC

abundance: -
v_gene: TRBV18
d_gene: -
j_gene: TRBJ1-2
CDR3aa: CASSPGDGYTF
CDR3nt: TGTGCCAGCTCTCCAGGGGATGGCTACACCTTC

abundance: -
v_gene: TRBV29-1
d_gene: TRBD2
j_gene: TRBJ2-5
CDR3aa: CSVEAGGAKETQYF
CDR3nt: TGCAGCGTTGAAGCGGGAGGGGCTAAAGAGACCCAGTACTTC

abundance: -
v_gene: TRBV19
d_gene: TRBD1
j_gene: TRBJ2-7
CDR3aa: CASGRGTGVNEQYF
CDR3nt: TGTGCCTCAGGAAGGGGGACAGGGGTCAACGAGCAGTACTTC

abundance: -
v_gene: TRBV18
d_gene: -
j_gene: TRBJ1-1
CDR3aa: CASSRDMNTEAFF
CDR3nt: TGTGCCAGCTCACGAGATATGAACACTGAAGCTTTCTTT

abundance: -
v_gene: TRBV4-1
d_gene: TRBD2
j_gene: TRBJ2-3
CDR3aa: CASSSGTSGPTDTQYF
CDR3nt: TGCGCCAGCAGCTCCGGGACTAGCGGGCCTACAGATACGCAGTATTTT

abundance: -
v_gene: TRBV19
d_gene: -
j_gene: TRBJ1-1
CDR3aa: CASSMGWGTEAFF
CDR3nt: TGTGCCAGTAGTATGGGGTGGGGCACTGAAGCTTTCTTT

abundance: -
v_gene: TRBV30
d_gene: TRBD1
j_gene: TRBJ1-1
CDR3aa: CAWRGTGLNTEAFF
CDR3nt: TGTGCCTGGAGGGGGACAGGGCTCAACACTGAAGCTTTCTTT